A single sample gave rise to the 17 T cell receptor beta chains below, sequenced in a study of blood T cell repertoires in COVID-19 (dated by TCRdb to the early 2020s). The library came from the immunoSEQ multiplex PCR assay. TCRdb retrieved this table from immuneACCESS and kept in-frame rearrangements only. Not all clones are present; in checked studies, unresolved V genes account for under half, and no reason is known for the remainder. Here the sample has 300,000 or so clones; around 87% occur a single time. The top ten clonotypes cover approximately 8% of the sample. The specimen was peripheral blood. The receptors were sampled from a woman between 45 and 65 years old who had recovered from COVID-19.

The J gene is TRBJ1-5, the V gene TRBV30; D ambiguous. Germline CDR1 GTSNPN, CDR2 SVGIG (reference sequence). The ends were cut back, 2 bases at V and 2 bases at J, with 13 bases in the middle. This CDR3 region has 15 residues. CDR3 DNA: TGTGCCTGGAGTCTCCCAGTAGGAGGCAATCAGCCCCAGCATTTT. This translates into CAWSLPVGGNQPQHF.

This chain connects TRBV6-2 or TRBV6-3 to TRBJ2-3; possible D gene TRBD2, 6 bases. CDR1 is MNHEY and CDR2 is SVGEGT in the germline V gene. The CDR3 has 17 residues. Trimming left V 2 bases short and J 0 bases short, with 15 bases between. The CDR3 sequence is CASSYQWGEASTDTQYF. Here the CDR3 DNA reads TGTGCCAGCAGTTACCAGTGGGGGGAAGCTAGCACAGATACGCAGTATTTT.

The chain combines TRBV6-5 with TRBJ1-2; 8 nucleotides line up with TRBD1. This CDR3 region has 14 residues. Germline CDR1 is MNHEY and CDR2 is SVGAGI. V shed 5 bases, J shed 8 bases, and the junction held 10 bases outside the gene matches. The CDR3 here is CASSLQGVMGGYTF. The CDR3 DNA reads TGTGCCAGCAGTCTACAGGGGGTGATGGGCGGCTACACCTTC.

The V and J genes are TRBV3-1 (or the pseudogene TRBV3-2) and TRBJ1-2, with TRBD1 matching 7 bases. V gave up 0 bases and J gave up 8 bases; unmatched junction bases: 6. The CDR3 has 14 amino acids. Germline V lookup: CDR1 LGHDT, CDR2 YNNKEL (reference sequence). Here the CDR3 reads CASSQETGTYGYTF. CDR3 bases: TGTGCCAGCAGCCAAGAGACAGGGACGTACGGCTACACCTTC.

This chain uses TRBV18 with TRBJ1-6; 9 positions agree with TRBD1. The CDR3 is 14 residues long. J gave up 7 bases and V 5 bases, and 3 bases lay outside the gene matches. The germline gives CDR1 KGHSH, CDR2 LQKENI. CDR3 DNA: TGTGCCAGCTCAGGACAGGGGTCAAATTCACCCCTCCACTTT. Its translation: CASSGQGSNSPLHF.

The chain combines TRBV15 with TRBJ2-1, with 12 bases that match TRBD1. CDR1 and CDR2 from the germline V gene are LNHNV and YYDKDF (reference sequence). The CDR3 extends over 16 amino acids. V gave up 2 bases and J gave up 10 bases; unmatched junction bases: 9. CDR3 protein: CATSRSRDRGLREQFF. The CDR3 DNA reads as TGTGCCACCAGCAGAAGCCGGGACAGGGGGCTGAGAGAGCAGTTCTTC. The full variable domain, with the rest looked up from reference TRBV15 and TRBJ2-1, is DAMVIQNPRYQVTQFGKPVTLSCSQTLNHNVMYWYQQKSSQAPKLLFHYYDKDFNNEADTPDNFQSRRPNTSFCFLDIRSPGLGDTAMYLCATSRSRDRGLREQFFGPGTRLTVL.

A single count supports this clone. The chain uses TRBV28 and TRBJ1-4; D gene ambiguous. V was cut by 5 bases and J by 7 bases, with 14 bases left in between. CDR3 size: 14 residues. The germline V gene encodes CDR1 MDHEN and CDR2 SYDVKM. CDR3 DNA: TGTGCCAGCAGTACGGGTCACCGGGGTGAAAAACTGTTTTTT. This translates into CASSTGHRGEKLFF.

This clone was seen only once. V is TRBV15 and J is TRBJ1-1; D unresolved. From germline, CDR1 is LNHNV and CDR2 YYDKDF (reference sequence). V dropped 0 bases and J dropped 0 bases, with 5 bases sitting between them. There are 14 residues in the CDR3. CDR3 residues: CATSRDPVNTEAFF. The CDR3 nucleotides read TGTGCCACCAGCAGAGATCCAGTGAACACTGAAGCTTTCTTT.

CDR3 sequence (DNA): TGTGCCACGAAGCCCCCGGGACACCCATTAACTAGGAGCTCCTACGAGCAGTACTTC. It yields the protein CATKPPGHPLTRSSYEQYF. V is TRBV6-4 and J is TRBJ2-7, with TRBD1 as a possible D gene (6 bases). This CDR3 comprises 19 residues. V shed 10 bases and J shed 0 bases, with 31 bases lying between them. Per the germline V gene, CDR1 is MRHNA and CDR2 is SNTAGT.

The V call is TRBV23-1, the J call TRBJ2-1, with D possibly TRBD2 on 5 matching bases. TRBV23-1 is noted as an ORF with a role that remains uncertain. The CDR3 is 15 residues long. Trimming took 0 bases from V and 6 from J, leaving 12 bases between them. Here the CDR3 reads CASSQSPGEFNEQFF. The CDR3 DNA reads TGCGCCAGCAGTCAATCTCCCGGGGAGTTCAATGAGCAGTTCTTC.

The chain is built from TRBV11-2 and TRBJ2-5; 13 bases are a match to TRBD2. This CDR3 has 16 residues. J lost 5 bases, V lost 5 bases, and 8 bases had no gene match. Germline V gene sequence: CDR1 SGHAT, CDR2 FQNNGV. DNA of the CDR3: TGTGCCAGCAGCCCCCGGACTAGCGGGGGAGATGAGACCCAGTACTTC. Protein product: CASSPRTSGGDETQYF. The variable domain in full, completed from reference TRBV11-2 and TRBJ2-5, reads EAGVAQSPRYKIIEKRQSVAFWCNPISGHATLYWYQQILGQGPKLLIQFQNNGVVDDSQLPKDRFSAERLKGVDSTLKIQPAKLEDSAVYLCASSPRTSGGDETQYFGPGTRLLVL.

The rearrangement joins TRBV5-1 to TRBJ2-7; D is undetermined. The CDR3 is made up of 15 amino acids. Trimming shortened V by 0 bases and J by 0 bases, and 10 bases separated the two germline ends. The germline V gene encodes CDR1 SGHRS and CDR2 YFSETQ. The CDR3 protein is CASSLAWQSSYEQYF. CDR3 coding DNA: TGCGCCAGCAGCTTGGCCTGGCAGTCCTCCTACGAGCAGTACTTC.

Only a few counts were recorded for this clone. The sample has other DNA sequences that encode this CDR3 too. J is TRBJ1-1 and V is TRBV11-3; D not resolved. CDR3 length: 13 residues. V was pared by 1 base and J by 1 base, with 4 bases between. Germline V gene sequence: CDR1 SGHNT, CDR2 YENEEA. CDR3: CASSLGRNTEAFF. In DNA form, the CDR3 reads TGTGCCAGCAGCTTAGGCAGGAACACTGAAGCTTTCTTT.

This chain joins TRBV5-6 and TRBJ2-1; 8 bases are shared with TRBD1. The junction had 8 bases not matched to a gene; V was cut back by 3 bases and J by 6 bases. Germline assignment: CDR1 SGHDT and CDR2 YYEEEE. CDR3 size: 15 residues. The CDR3 nucleotides read TGTGCCAGCAGCTCCGACAGGGGCGCATTCAATGAGCAGTTCTTC. It encodes CASSSDRGAFNEQFF.

The genes are TRBV6-2 or TRBV6-3 and TRBJ2-1, with D perhaps matching TRBD2 (5 bases). CDR1 MNHEY and CDR2 SVGEGT come from the germline V gene. The ends were cut back, 5 bases at V and 2 bases at J, with 13 bases in the middle. The CDR3 runs 15 residues. The CDR3 spells CASSRRGPPYNEQFF. DNA of the CDR3: TGTGCCAGCAGTAGACGCGGGCCCCCCTACAATGAGCAGTTCTTC.

The chain links TRBV5-5 to TRBJ1-1; D unresolved. V was pared by 0 bases and J by 7 bases, with 4 bases between. Per germline, CDR1 SGHKS and CDR2 YYEKEE (reference sequence). The CDR3 consists of 11 residues. CDR3 in amino acids: CASSLAIEAFF. The CDR3 bases are TGTGCCAGCAGCTTGGCAATTGAAGCTTTCTTT.

The chain is built from TRBV5-1 and TRBJ1-1; D perhaps matches TRBD1 (6 bases). Trimming shortened V by 4 bases and J by 1 base, and 14 bases separated the two germline ends. The CDR3 has 15 residues. CDR1 and CDR2 from the germline V gene are SGHRS and YFSETQ. CDR3 sequence: CASSARTATNTEAFF. In DNA form, the CDR3 reads TGCGCCAGCAGCGCTCGGACAGCAACGAACACTGAAGCTTTCTTT.